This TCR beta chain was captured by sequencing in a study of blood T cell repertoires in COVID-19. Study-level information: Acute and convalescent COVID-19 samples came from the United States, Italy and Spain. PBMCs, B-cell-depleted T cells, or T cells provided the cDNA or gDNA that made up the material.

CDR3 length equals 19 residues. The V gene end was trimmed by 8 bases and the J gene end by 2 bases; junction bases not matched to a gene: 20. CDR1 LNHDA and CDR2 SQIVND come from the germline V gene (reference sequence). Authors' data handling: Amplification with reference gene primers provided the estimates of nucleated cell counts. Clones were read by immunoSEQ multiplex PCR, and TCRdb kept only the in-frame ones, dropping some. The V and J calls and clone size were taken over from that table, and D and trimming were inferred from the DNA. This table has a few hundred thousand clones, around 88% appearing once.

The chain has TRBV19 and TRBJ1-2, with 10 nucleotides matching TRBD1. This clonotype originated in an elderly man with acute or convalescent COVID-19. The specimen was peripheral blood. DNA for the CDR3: TGTGCCAGTCTTCCCCCCAGCGTGCCCCGGACAGGGGGGAACTATGGCTACACCTTC. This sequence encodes CASLPPSVPRTGGNYGYTF.